This TCR beta chain came from a study of T cell responses to AZD1222 COVID-19 vaccine. Background on the study: Some second doses came at about 4 weeks and others at about 12 weeks; these were pooled.

Sequencing was performed with immunoSEQ multiplex PCR; in TCRdb, only in-frame clones are kept and a portion is missing. This sample has around 160,000 clones; roughly 91% occur once, and the top ten carry about 2.1%. Study-wide findings and caveats: Most donors were white British and more were female, and clonal diversity was possibly underestimated.

Worth noting for this clone: What it recognizes is unknown.

The germline CDR1 and CDR2 sequences are SGHRS and YFSETQ. The CDR3 is made up of 14 amino acids. Trimming took off 5 bases at V and 6 bases at J, with 14 bases between the two ends. The chain links TRBV5-1 to TRBJ2-2; unclear D gene. The sample consisted of peripheral blood, taken on day 0 of AZD1222 vaccination. The origin of this receptor is an adult in good health. The CDR3 nucleotides read TGCGCCAGCAGGGAAGGCATGCCGTCCGGGGAGCTGTTTTTT. Residues: CASREGMPSGELFF. The variable domain in full, completed from reference TRBV5-1 and TRBJ2-2, reads KAGVTQTPRYLIKTRGQQVTLSCSPISGHRSVSWYQQTPGQGLQFLFEYFSETQRNKGNFPGRFSGRQFSNSRSEMNVSTLELGDSALYLCASREGMPSGELFFGEGSRLTVL.